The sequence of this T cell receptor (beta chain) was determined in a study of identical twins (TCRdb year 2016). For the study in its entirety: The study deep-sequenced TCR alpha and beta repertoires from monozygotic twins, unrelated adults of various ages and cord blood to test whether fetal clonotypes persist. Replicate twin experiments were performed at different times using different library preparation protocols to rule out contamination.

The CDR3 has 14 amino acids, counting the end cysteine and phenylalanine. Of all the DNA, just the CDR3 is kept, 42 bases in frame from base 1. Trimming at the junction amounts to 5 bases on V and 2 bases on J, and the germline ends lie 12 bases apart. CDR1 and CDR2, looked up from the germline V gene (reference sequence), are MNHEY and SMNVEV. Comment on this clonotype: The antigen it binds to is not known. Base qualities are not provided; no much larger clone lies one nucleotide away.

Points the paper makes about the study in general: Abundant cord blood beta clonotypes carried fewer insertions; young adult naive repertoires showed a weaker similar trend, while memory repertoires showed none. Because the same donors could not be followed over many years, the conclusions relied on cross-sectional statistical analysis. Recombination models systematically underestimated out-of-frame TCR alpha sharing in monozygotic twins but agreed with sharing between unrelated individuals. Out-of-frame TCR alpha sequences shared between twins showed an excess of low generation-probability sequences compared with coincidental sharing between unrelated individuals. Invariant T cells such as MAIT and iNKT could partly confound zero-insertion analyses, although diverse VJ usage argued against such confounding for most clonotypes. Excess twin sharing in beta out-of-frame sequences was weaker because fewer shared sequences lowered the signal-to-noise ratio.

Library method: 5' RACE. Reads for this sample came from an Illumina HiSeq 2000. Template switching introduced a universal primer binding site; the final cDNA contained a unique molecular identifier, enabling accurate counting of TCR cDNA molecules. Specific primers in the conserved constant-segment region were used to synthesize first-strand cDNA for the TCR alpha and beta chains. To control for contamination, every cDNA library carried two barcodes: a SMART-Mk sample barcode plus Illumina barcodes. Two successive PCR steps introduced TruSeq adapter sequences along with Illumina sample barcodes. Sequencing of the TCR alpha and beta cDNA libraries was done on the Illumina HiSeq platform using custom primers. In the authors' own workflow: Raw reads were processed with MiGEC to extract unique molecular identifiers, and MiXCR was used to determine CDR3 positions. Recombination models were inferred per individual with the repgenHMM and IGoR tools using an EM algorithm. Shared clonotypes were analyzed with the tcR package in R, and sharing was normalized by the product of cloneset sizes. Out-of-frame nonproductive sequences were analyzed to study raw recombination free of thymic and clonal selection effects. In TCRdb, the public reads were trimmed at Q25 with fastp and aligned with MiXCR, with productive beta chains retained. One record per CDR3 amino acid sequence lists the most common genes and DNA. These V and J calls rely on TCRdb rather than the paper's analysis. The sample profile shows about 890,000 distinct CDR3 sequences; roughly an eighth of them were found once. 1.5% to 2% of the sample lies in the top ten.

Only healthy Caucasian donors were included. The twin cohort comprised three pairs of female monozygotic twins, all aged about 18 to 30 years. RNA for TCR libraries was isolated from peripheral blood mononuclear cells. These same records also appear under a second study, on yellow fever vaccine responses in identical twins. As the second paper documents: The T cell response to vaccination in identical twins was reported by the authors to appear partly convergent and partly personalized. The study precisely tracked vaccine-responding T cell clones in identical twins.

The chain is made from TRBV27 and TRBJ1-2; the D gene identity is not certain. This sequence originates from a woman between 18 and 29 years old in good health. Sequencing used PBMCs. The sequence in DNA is TGTGCCAGCAGTACAACGGGGTTCAACTATGGCTACACCTTC. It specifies CASSTTGFNYGYTF.